Listed here are 31 T cell receptor beta chains from one sample, sequenced in a study of cytomegalovirus exposure and HLA in healthy donors. TCRdb's copy holds only in-frame clones and misses some; the assay was immunoSEQ multiplex PCR. The sample has a few hundred thousand clones, 88% seen once; the top ten hold 0.92%. Sequencing was carried out using PBMCs. The receptors stem from a woman aged 18 to 35 in good health and CMV-seronegative.

The V call is TRBV11-2, the J call TRBJ1-2, with a possible D match to TRBD1 (6 bases). The germline gives CDR1 SGHAT, CDR2 FQNNGV. This CDR3 has 16 amino acids. The ends were cut back, 5 bases at V and 2 bases at J, with 18 bases in the middle. The CDR3: CASSPLTADRNYGYTF. CDR3 bases: TGTGCCAGCAGCCCCCTCACGGCGGACAGAAACTATGGCTACACCTTC.

Notes on this clone: The same CDR3 also results from other DNA sequences found in this sample. This CDR3 is CASSLSGNQPQHF. The CDR3 region has the DNA TGTGCCAGCAGTTTATCGGGGAATCAGCCCCAGCATTTT. J is TRBJ1-5 and V is TRBV6-5; D unresolved. In germline, CDR1 is MNHEY, CDR2 SVGAGI. This CDR3 spans 13 amino acids. V was pared by 4 bases and J by 4 bases, with 8 bases between.

This chain uses TRBV20-1 with TRBJ1-4; no reliable D call. Germline-derived CDR1 and CDR2 are DFQATT and SNEGSKA (reference sequence). Trimming stripped 6 bases from V and 5 bases from J, with 7 bases between. The CDR3 is made up of 11 amino acids. DNA of the CDR3: TGCAGTGCGGGCGCGAATGAAAAACTGTTTTTT. It yields the protein CSAGANEKLFF.

The rearrangement links TRBV4-1 to TRBJ2-3; 8 positions match TRBD2. Trimming removed 4 bases from V and 0 bases from J; junction bases left unmatched: 3. The CDR3 consists of 15 residues. CDR1 and CDR2 (germline): MGHRA, YSYEKL. The CDR3 region is CASSLSGRSTDTQYF. CDR3 nucleotide sequence: TGCGCCAGCAGCCTAAGCGGGAGAAGCACAGATACGCAGTATTTT.

The DNA of the CDR3 is TGCGCCAGCAGCCAAGACTCCACGGGCACAGATACGCAGTATTTT. Translation gives CASSQDSTGTDTQYF. The chain combines TRBV4-1 with TRBJ2-3; D remains ambiguous. The CDR3 is 15 amino acids. Looked up from germline, CDR1 is MGHRA and CDR2 is YSYEKL. With 0 bases removed from V and 1 base from J, the gap between germline ends came to 8 bases.

The rearrangement uses TRBV11-2 and TRBJ2-1, with D possibly TRBD1 on 5 matching bases. V was clipped by 5 bases and J by 7 bases, with 18 bases between them. The CDR3 is made up of 15 amino acids. The germline CDR1 and CDR2 sequences are SGHAT and FQNNGV. CDR3 coding DNA: TGTGCCAGCAGCCGCGCGATAGGGGTAATGAATGAGCAGTTCTTC. Amino acid sequence: CASSRAIGVMNEQFF. The full variable domain, completed using reference TRBV11-2 and TRBJ2-1, is EAGVAQSPRYKIIEKRQSVAFWCNPISGHATLYWYQQILGQGPKLLIQFQNNGVVDDSQLPKDRFSAERLKGVDSTLKIQPAKLEDSAVYLCASSRAIGVMNEQFFGPGTRLTVL.

This clone came up once. CDR3 bases: TGTGCCAGTATGACTAGCGGGACGTGGACGCAGTACTTC. Protein: CASMTSGTWTQYF. This rearrangement joins TRBV28 to TRBJ2-7, with TRBD2 matching 11 bases. With 9 bases clipped from V and 9 bases from J, the junction kept 10 bases outside the gene matches. The CDR3 loop spans 13 amino acids. In germline, CDR1 is MDHEN, CDR2 SYDVKM.

This chain connects TRBV28 to TRBJ2-2, with D perhaps matching TRBD2 (6 bases). Trimming pared 3 bases from V and 4 bases from J, leaving 15 bases between. Germline V gene lookup returns CDR1 MDHEN and CDR2 SYDVKM. This CDR3 spans 16 amino acids. The CDR3 sequence is CASSFDGAGPTGELFF. As DNA, the CDR3 is TGTGCCAGCAGTTTCGACGGTGCGGGGCCCACCGGGGAGCTGTTTTTT.

The rearrangement joins TRBV6-5 to TRBJ2-1, with TRBD2 identical over 12 bases. Germline lookup yields CDR1 MNHEY and CDR2 SVGAGI. V lost 6 bases, J lost 8 bases, and 8 bases stayed unmatched. This CDR3 is built from 15 residues. The CDR3 coding sequence is TGTGCCAGCAGCCATAAGACTAGCGGGAGAGATGAGCAGTTCTTC. Its protein is CASSHKTSGRDEQFF.

The V call is TRBV5-1, the J call TRBJ2-1; D is uncertain. Germline lookup yields CDR1 SGHRS and CDR2 YFSETQ. CDR3 length: 11 residues. Deletions cut 7 bases from V and 3 bases from J, with 5 bases between. The CDR3 DNA reads as TGCGCCAGCGGCAGCTACAATGAGCAGTTCTTC. Its translation is CASGSYNEQFF.

This chain connects TRBV11-3 to TRBJ2-1; 7 bases agree with TRBD2. CDR3 length equals 16 residues. Per the germline V gene, CDR1 is SGHNT and CDR2 is YENEEA. The J segment lost 7 bases and the V segment lost 1 base, leaving 10 bases of the junction unmatched. This CDR3 reads CASSLVPGGVGNEQFF. CDR3 nucleotides: TGTGCCAGCAGCTTAGTCCCGGGAGGAGTGGGAAATGAGCAGTTCTTC.

V gene TRBV7-6 combines with J gene TRBJ1-2, with TRBD1 matching 9 bases. The V gene's germline CDR1 is SGHVS and CDR2 FNYEAQ. The CDR3 contains 18 residues. V dropped 2 bases and J dropped 4; count of bases not matched to a gene: 14. This CDR3 reads CASSLSPPQGAQSYGYTF. CDR3 DNA: TGTGCCAGCAGCTTATCTCCCCCACAGGGGGCGCAGAGCTATGGCTACACCTTC.

The rearrangement uses TRBV9 and TRBJ2-2, with D possibly being TRBD2 (6 bases). The CDR3 covers 14 residues. Germline CDR1 reads SGDLS; CDR2 reads YYNGEE. The V gene lost 5 bases and the J gene lost 4 bases, with 12 bases spanning the gap. The CDR3 bases are TGTGCCAGCAGGGAGGGTCCGGGCACCGGGGAGCTGTTTTTT. It is translated as CASREGPGTGELFF.

This clone was observed a handful of times. The chain employs TRBV28 and TRBJ1-2; D perhaps matches TRBD1 (5 bases). The V gene's germline CDR1 is MDHEN and CDR2 SYDVKM. The germline V and J ends were trimmed by 4 bases and 2 bases, with 5 bases remaining between them. CDR3 size: 12 residues. The CDR3 region is CASSSGNYGYTF. The CDR3 DNA follows: TGTGCCAGCAGTTCAGGGAACTATGGCTACACCTTC.

This chain joins TRBV29-1 and TRBJ2-3; TRBD1 aligns across 10 bases. The CDR3 totals 15 residues. Germline lookup yields CDR1 SQVTM and CDR2 ANQGSEA. V was clipped by 7 bases and J by 0 bases; unmatched bases: 7. The CDR3 protein is CSATGGASSTDTQYF. As DNA, the CDR3 is TGCAGCGCGACAGGGGGCGCTTCTAGCACAGATACGCAGTATTTT.

The chain links TRBV5-4 to TRBJ2-2; 7 bases align to TRBD2. After removal of 2 bases from V and 2 bases from J, the junction contained 15 bases not matched to a gene. The CDR3 length is 19 residues. The germline CDR1 and CDR2 sequences are SGHNT and YYREEE (reference sequence). The DNA for the CDR3 is TGTGCCAGCAGCTTTCGGCGGGAGTTTACCATACCAAACACCGGGGAGCTGTTTTTT. Translating it yields CASSFRREFTIPNTGELFF.

This chain links TRBV29-1 with TRBJ2-7; D possibly corresponds to TRBD2 (5 bases). Trimming pared 7 bases from V and 4 bases from J, leaving 14 bases between. CDR1 SQVTM and CDR2 ANQGSEA come from the germline V gene. The CDR3 covers 12 residues. The CDR3 bases are TGCAGCGCTTCACCCAGCGGATACGAGCAGTACTTC. It specifies CSASPSGYEQYF.

The V call is TRBV15, the J call TRBJ2-7, with 8 bases identical to TRBD2. The CDR3 covers 16 residues. V was clipped by 5 bases and J by 7 bases; unmatched bases: 16. Germline loops: CDR1 LNHNV, CDR2 YYDKDF (reference sequence). CDR3 in DNA: TGTGCCACCAGCCCTAAGTCGCCAGCGGGAGCGGGTGAGCAGTACTTC. Residues: CATSPKSPAGAGEQYF.

The V and J genes are TRBV5-8 and TRBJ1-1; D is ambiguous. The CDR3 consists of 10 residues. Germline CDR1 is SGHTS and CDR2 is YDEGEE. V was shortened by 9 bases and J by 6 bases, with 9 bases between the two germline ends. The CDR3 DNA reads TGTGCCATCCCATTAGCTGAAGCTTTCTTT. This sequence encodes CAIPLAEAFF. The full variable domain, with the rest looked up from reference TRBV5-8 and TRBJ1-1, is EAGVTQSPTHLIKTRGQQATLRCSPISGHTSVYWYQQALGLGLQFLLWYDEGEERNRGNFPPRFSGRQFPNYSSELNVNALELEDSALYLCAIPLAEAFFGQGTRLTVV.

The chain employs TRBV5-1 and TRBJ2-4, with a tentative D call TRBD2 (6 bases). CDR1 SGHRS and CDR2 YFSETQ come from the germline V gene. This CDR3 comprises 18 residues. Trimming removed 7 bases from V and 1 base from J, with 24 bases in between. This chain's CDR3 is CASAWIVRRGVAKNIQYF. The CDR3 DNA follows: TGCGCCAGCGCGTGGATAGTGAGGAGGGGTGTTGCCAAAAACATTCAGTACTTC.

This clone turned up a few times. The chain uses TRBV5-4 and TRBJ2-7; TRBD1 matches at 10 bases. Losses at the gene ends were 3 bases for V and 6 bases for J; bases not matched to a gene: 9. CDR1 SGHNT and CDR2 YYREEE come from the germline V gene (reference sequence). The CDR3 loop spans 15 amino acids. The CDR3 DNA follows: TGTGCCAGCAGCTACCGACAGGGGGCGCAAACCGAGCAGTACTTC. It translates to CASSYRQGAQTEQYF.

This clone was seen a handful of times. The junction departs from the called germline gene at one end, perhaps through a read error. The V call is TRBV7-7, the J call TRBJ2-2, with a tentative D call TRBD2 (5 bases). Germline CDR1 SSHAT, CDR2 FNYEAQ (reference sequence). The CDR3 has 14 residues. DNA for the CDR3: TGTGCTAGCAGCTTCACTAGGGATACCGGGGAGCTGTTTTTT. Its protein product is CASSFTRDTGELFF.

The chain is built from TRBV4-2 and TRBJ2-3; TRBD2 aligns across 8 bases. Losses at the gene ends were 4 bases for V and 5 bases for J; bases not matched to a gene: 17. This CDR3 comprises 18 residues. The germline V gene has CDR1 LGHNA and CDR2 YNFKEQ. The CDR3 region has the DNA TGTGCCAGCAGCCCCAAGCTCGCTCGCGGGAGGATGGAAGATACGCAGTATTTT. It translates to CASSPKLARGRMEDTQYF.

This clone came up many times. The J gene is TRBJ2-6, the V gene TRBV14, with D possibly TRBD2 on 5 matching bases. Germline assignment: CDR1 SGHDN and CDR2 FVKESK. This CDR3 region has 15 residues. The V and J ends lost 0 bases and 2 bases respectively, with 5 bases between them. This chain's CDR3 is CASSQDGTGANVLTF. The CDR3 DNA is TGTGCCAGCAGCCAAGACGGGACTGGGGCCAACGTCCTGACTTTC. The whole variable domain, remainder taken from reference TRBV14 and TRBJ2-6, is EAGVTQFPSHSVIEKGQTVTLRCDPISGHDNLYWYRRVMGKEIKFLLHFVKESKQDESGMPNNRFLAERTGGTYSTLKVQPAELEDSGVYFCASSQDGTGANVLTFGAGSRLTVL.

This clone has a handful of counts. The chain is built from TRBV5-4 and TRBJ1-1, with 10 positions matching TRBD1. Trimming removed 3 bases from V and 5 bases from J; junction bases left unmatched: 4. CDR1 and CDR2 from the germline V gene are SGHNT and YYREEE (reference sequence). CDR3 length equals 14 residues. The CDR3 DNA sequence: TGTGCCAGCAGCTGGCGGACAGGGGGAACTGAAGCTTTCTTT. Translated, it gives CASSWRTGGTEAFF.

The chain uses TRBV2 and TRBJ1-5; D remains ambiguous. Trimming took off 1 base at V and 3 bases at J, with 7 bases between the two ends. This CDR3 is 14 amino acids long. Germline-derived CDR1 and CDR2 are SNHLY and FYNNEI. CDR3 sequence reads: CASSEVIDNQPQHF. In DNA, the CDR3 is TGTGCCAGCAGTGAAGTAATAGACAATCAGCCCCAGCATTTT.

CDR3 bases: TGTGCCAGCAGCGGGGGACAGGGGGCGCGGGGGGCCTACAATGAGCAGTTCTTC. Encoded protein: CASSGGQGARGAYNEQFF. V and J are TRBV11-2 and TRBJ2-1, with TRBD1 matching 12 bases. Unmatched junction bases numbered 10, after V lost 5 bases and J lost 2 bases. In germline, CDR1 is SGHAT, CDR2 FQNNGV. This CDR3 comprises 18 residues.

J is TRBJ2-1 and V is TRBV28; D is unresolved. CDR3 length: 14 amino acids. Germline CDR1 MDHEN, CDR2 SYDVKM. V lost 6 bases to trimming and J lost 7 bases, with 16 bases between them. The CDR3 spells CASRARSAYNEQFF. CDR3 nucleotide sequence: TGTGCCAGCAGGGCAAGAAGCGCGTATAATGAGCAGTTCTTC. Full variable domain (outside the CDR3, taken from reference TRBV28 and TRBJ2-1): DVKVTQSSRYLVKRTGEKVFLECVQDMDHENMFWYRQDPGLGLRLIYFSYDVKMKEKGDIPEGYSVSREKKERFSLILESASTNQTSMYLCASRARSAYNEQFFGPGTRLTVL.

The CDR3 region is CAWSVWAGKYDTIYF. The CDR3 region has the DNA TGTGCCTGGAGTGTATGGGCAGGAAAATATGACACCATATATTTT. The chain joins TRBV30 to TRBJ1-3; D is ambiguous. The CDR3 has 15 amino acids. Per germline, CDR1 GTSNPN and CDR2 SVGIG (reference sequence). V lost 0 bases to trimming and J lost 8 bases, with 17 bases between them.

This rearrangement joins TRBV19 to TRBJ1-5, with D maybe TRBD1 (6 bases). Germline V gives CDR1 LNHDA, CDR2 SQIVND (reference sequence). The CDR3 loop spans 15 amino acids. V dropped 5 bases and J dropped 0 bases, with 11 bases sitting between them. CDR3 sequence reads: CASSLNRDSNQPQHF. For the CDR3, the DNA is TGTGCCAGTAGTTTGAACAGGGATAGCAATCAGCCCCAGCATTTT. Supplemented by reference TRBV19 and TRBJ1-5, the full variable domain reads DGGITQSPKYLFRKEGQNVTLSCEQNLNHDAMYWYRQDPGQGLRLIYYSQIVNDFQKGDIAEGYSVSREKKESFPLTVTSAQKNPTAFYLCASSLNRDSNQPQHFGDGTRLSIL.

The V and J genes are TRBV6-6 and TRBJ2-2, with TRBD2 as a possible D gene (5 bases). V lost 8 bases and J 6 bases, leaving 7 bases between the germline ends. The germline V gene has CDR1 MNHNY and CDR2 SVGAGI (reference sequence). The CDR3 runs to 11 residues. The CDR3, as DNA: TGTGCCAGCTGGCGGGCCGGGGAGCTGTTTTTT. This codes for CASWRAGELFF.